This is a list of T cell receptor beta chains from one sample in a study of blood T cell repertoires in COVID-19. Only in-frame clones appear in the TCRdb table, and some are missing; sequencing was by immunoSEQ multiplex PCR. The repertoire holds roughly 500,000 clones, roughly 89% seen once, with roughly 0.84% in the top ten. The sequenced material came from peripheral blood. The receptors stem from a man aged 18 to 35 with COVID-19, enrolled during active disease. CDR3s include the opening cysteine and the closing phenylalanine or tryptophan. A D gene is named only where the DNA matches it firmly. Not all rows give a size; the values are once, few, many and, for expanded clones, a class.

TGTGCCATCAGTGGGACACAGAACACTGAAGCTTTCTTT | CAISGTQNTEAFF | TRBJ1-1 | . | once | TRBV10-3
TGTGCCACCAGTGATAGGGACAGGACCTATGGCTACACCTTC | CATSDRDRTYGYTF | TRBJ1-2 | TRBD1 | . | TRBV24-1
TGTGCCAGCTCACCGGGGGACACTTTTGAGCAGTTCTTC | CASSPGDTFEQFF | TRBJ2-1 | . | . | TRBV18
TGTGCCAGCGCGACAGGGGGCTTAGATGGCTACACCTTC | CASATGGLDGYTF | TRBJ1-2 | TRBD1 | . | TRBV27
TGTGCCAGCAGTGAAAACTGGTGGGAGACCCAGTACTTC | CASSENWWETQYF | TRBJ2-5 | . | . | TRBV2
TGTGCCAGCAGCCCCCCCTTGACAGGGGAGAACACCGGGGAGCTGTTTTTT | CASSPPLTGENTGELFF | TRBJ2-2 | TRBD1 | . | TRBV14
TGTGCCAGCTCACCGGAGGTCATCCCCGAGGAAGGCTACACCTTC | CASSPEVIPEEGYTF | TRBJ1-2 | . | . | TRBV18
TGTGCCACCAGTGATCCCAGGACAGGGGGTCTCCAAGATGAGCAGTTCTTC | CATSDPRTGGLQDEQFF | TRBJ2-1 | TRBD1 | . | TRBV24-1
TGTGCCAGCAGCGTAGTCCCGGACAGGAATGAAGCTTTCTTT | CASSVVPDRNEAFF | TRBJ1-1 | TRBD1 | . | TRBV9
TGTGCCAGCAGCTGGACAGATAACTATGGCTACACCTTC | CASSWTDNYGYTF | TRBJ1-2 | . | . | TRBV11-3
TGTGCCAGCAGTCGAAATGGGGCCGGGAGCTCTGGAAACACCATATATTTT | CASSRNGAGSSGNTIYF | TRBJ1-3 | . | . | TRBV6-6
TGCGCCAGCAGTGAGTCGAGAGGGGGCGCGTACTTC | CASSESRGGAYF | TRBJ2-7 | TRBD1 | . | TRBV10-2
TGTGCCAGCAGCCCCCAGGGTTTTTCGGGTGAGCAGTTCTTC | CASSPQGFSGEQFF | TRBJ2-1 | . | . | TRBV14
TGTGCCAGCAGTGAAACAGCGGGAGAGCGCAATGAGCAGTTCTTC | CASSETAGERNEQFF | TRBJ2-1 | TRBD2 | . | TRBV2